Listed below are T cell receptor beta chains from one sample, sequenced in a study of shared clonotypes between healthy human individuals. The assay was immunoSEQ multiplex PCR, and TCRdb's table has in-frame clones only and misses some. Of 2.3 million or so clones listed, approximately 93% are singletons. Sequenced: naive CD4+ T cells from PBMCs. The receptors shown here come from a man aged 18 to 30 in good health. Some clones in this sample may be carry-over from other donors' samples. CDR3s include the opening cysteine and the closing phenylalanine or tryptophan. A D gene is named only where the DNA matches it firmly. Not all rows give a size; the values are once, few, many and, for expanded clones, a class.

TRBJ2-5 | NA | TRBV2 | NA | CASTSQGREETQYF | TGTGCCAGCACGTCCCAGGGCAGGGAGGAGACCCAGTACTTC
TRBJ1-2 | NA | TRBV7-9 | TRBD1 | CASSFDRGGYTF | TGTGCCAGCAGCTTCGACAGGGGCGGCTACACCTTC
TRBJ1-1 | NA | TRBV11-2 | NA | CASSHQGNTEAFF | TGTGCCAGCAGCCATCAGGGGAACACTGAAGCTTTCTTT
TRBJ2-1 | NA | TRBV7-2 | TRBD2 | CASSLGLAGVEQFF | TGTGCCAGCAGCTTAGGACTAGCGGGAGTGGAGCAGTTCTTC
TRBJ2-1 | few | TRBV5-1 | NA | CASSLGQYNEQFF | TGCGCCAGCAGCTTGGGCCAGTACAATGAGCAGTTCTTC
TRBJ2-7 | NA | TRBV28 | NA | CASSLAGGEQYF | TGTGCCAGCAGTTTAGCAGGAGGTGAGCAGTACTTC
TRBJ2-7 | NA | TRBV27 | NA | CASTPSYFYEQYF | TGTGCCAGCACACCTTCTTACTTCTACGAGCAGTACTTC
TRBJ2-7 | NA | TRBV25-1 | TRBD2 | CASSVLAGPIDLYEQYF | TGTGCCAGCAGTGTTCTAGCGGGACCTATAGACCTCTACGAGCAGTACTTC
TRBJ2-2 | NA | TRBV4-3 | TRBD2 | CASSQDRGGRGVESGELFF | TGCGCCAGCAGCCAAGATCGGGGGGGTCGCGGAGTAGAGAGCGGGGAGCTGTTTTTT
TRBJ2-7 | once | TRBV5-4 | TRBD1 | CASSFDRGGYYEQYF | TGTGCCAGCAGCTTTGACAGGGGCGGTTACTACGAGCAGTACTTC
TRBJ2-1 | NA | TRBV28 | TRBD2 | CASVTSGRYNEQFF | TGTGCCAGCGTGACTAGCGGGAGGTACAATGAGCAGTTCTTC
TRBJ1-5 | NA | TRBV7-2 | NA | CASSLARGHQPQHF | TGTGCCAGCAGCTTAGCGAGGGGCCATCAGCCCCAGCATTTT
TRBJ2-7 | NA | TRBV7-6 | NA | CASSQLGTEQYF | TGTGCCAGCAGTCAACTGGGAACCGAGCAGTACTTC
TRBJ2-2 | NA | TRBV28 | NA | CASSKQRKNTGELFF | TGTGCCAGCAGTAAACAGCGCAAGAACACCGGGGAGCTGTTTTTT
TRBJ1-5 | few | TRBV29-1 | NA | CSVAGSNQPQHF | TGCAGCGTAGCAGGGAGCAATCAGCCCCAGCATTTT
TRBJ2-7 | NA | TRBV28 | NA | CASSSPSRYYEQYF | TGTGCCAGCAGCTCCCCTAGCCGGTACTACGAGCAGTACTTC
TRBJ2-3 | NA | TRBV21-1 | NA | CASKRLRRITDTQYF | TGTGCCAGCAAGAGACTGCGCCGAATCACAGATACGCAGTATTTT
TRBJ2-7 | once | TRBV18 | TRBD2 | CASSPPGGTTYEQYF | TGTGCCAGCTCACCGCCGGGGGGGACAACCTACGAGCAGTACTTC
TRBJ2-1 | NA | TRBV11-2 | NA | CASSQGTRYNEQFF | TGTGCCAGCAGCCAAGGGACGAGGTACAATGAGCAGTTCTTC
TRBJ1-2 | NA | TRBV5-5 | TRBD1 | CASSTGTGFFYGYTF | TGTGCCAGCAGTACCGGGACAGGGTTCTTCTATGGCTACACCTTC